A single sample is the source of the 5 T cell receptor beta chains below, sequenced in a study of blood T cell repertoires in COVID-19. Profiled with immunoSEQ multiplex PCR; TCRdb holds only in-frame clones, not every one. The sample holds tens of thousands of clones, 65% to 85% seen once. Sequenced: peripheral blood. The receptors originated from a woman at least 80 years old with acute or convalescent COVID-19.

The chain has TRBV9 and TRBJ2-7, with TRBD2 matching 7 bases. The CDR3 is 15 amino acids. V dropped 0 bases and J dropped 2; count of bases not matched to a gene: 5. From germline, CDR1 is SGDLS and CDR2 YYNGEE. The CDR3 reads CASSVGGGPTYEQYF. The DNA for the CDR3 is TGTGCCAGCAGCGTAGGGGGGGGACCTACCTACGAGCAGTACTTC.

The chain uses TRBV24-1 and TRBJ2-5, with D perhaps TRBD2 (5 bases). Germline CDR1 KGHDR, CDR2 SFDVKD. With 9 bases removed from V and 2 bases from J, the gap between germline ends came to 15 bases. The CDR3 is 14 residues long. CDR3 amino acids: CATPRGRVQETQYF. The CDR3 DNA follows: TGTGCCACCCCCCGCGGGCGCGTTCAAGAGACCCAGTACTTC.

The chain recombines TRBV23-1 with TRBJ1-2; 8 bases match TRBD1. TRBV23-1 is placed among ORFs of uncertain function. Unmatched junction bases numbered 18, after V lost 6 bases and J lost 6 bases. This CDR3 has 17 amino acids. CDR3 bases: TGCGCCAGCAGCCGTATGGCCCCCGACAGGGGATGTAATGGCTACACCTTC. Translated: CASSRMAPDRGCNGYTF.

The V gene is TRBV10-1, the J gene TRBJ2-1; TRBD2 aligns across 10 bases. Losses at the gene ends were 2 bases for V and 9 bases for J; bases not matched to a gene: 7. Germline lookup yields CDR1 WNHNN and CDR2 SYGVQD (reference sequence). The CDR3 loop spans 15 amino acids. CDR3 nucleotide sequence: TGCGCCAGCAGTGAGAGGCTAGCGGGAGAGGGTGAGCAGTTCTTC. Its translation: CASSERLAGEGEQFF.

This chain connects TRBV5-1 to TRBJ1-4; 7 bases map to TRBD1. This CDR3 is built from 13 residues. Trimming took 4 bases from V and 4 from J; bases not matched to a gene: 1. Germline V lookup: CDR1 SGHRS, CDR2 YFSETQ. CDR3 in amino acids: CASSRDSNEKLFF. CDR3 DNA: TGCGCCAGCAGCAGGGACAGTAATGAAAAACTGTTTTTT.